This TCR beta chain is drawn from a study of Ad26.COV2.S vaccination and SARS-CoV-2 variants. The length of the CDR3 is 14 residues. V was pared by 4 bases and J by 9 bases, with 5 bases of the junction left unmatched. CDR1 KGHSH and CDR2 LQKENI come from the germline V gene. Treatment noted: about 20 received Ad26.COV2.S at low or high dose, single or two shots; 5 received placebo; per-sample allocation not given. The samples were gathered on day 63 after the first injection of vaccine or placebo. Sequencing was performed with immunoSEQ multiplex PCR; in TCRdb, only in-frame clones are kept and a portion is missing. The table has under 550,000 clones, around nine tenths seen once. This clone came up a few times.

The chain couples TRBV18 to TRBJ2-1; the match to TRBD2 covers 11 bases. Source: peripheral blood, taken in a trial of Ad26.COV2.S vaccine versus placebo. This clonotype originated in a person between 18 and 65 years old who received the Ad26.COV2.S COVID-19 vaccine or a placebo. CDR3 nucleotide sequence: TGTGCCAGCTCACTAGCGGGAGGGCCGGTTGAGCAGTTCTTC. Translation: CASSLAGGPVEQFF.